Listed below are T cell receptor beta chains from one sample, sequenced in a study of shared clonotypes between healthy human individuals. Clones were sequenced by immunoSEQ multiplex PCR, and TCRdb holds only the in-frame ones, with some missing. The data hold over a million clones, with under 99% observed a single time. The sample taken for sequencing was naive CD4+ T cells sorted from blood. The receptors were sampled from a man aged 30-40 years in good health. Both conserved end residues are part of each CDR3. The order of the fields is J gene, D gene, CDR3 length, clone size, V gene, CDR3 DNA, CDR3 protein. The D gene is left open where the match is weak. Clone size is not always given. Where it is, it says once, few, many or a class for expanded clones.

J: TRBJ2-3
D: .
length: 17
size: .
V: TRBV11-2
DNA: TGTGCCAGCAGCTTAGGCCCGCGGGGTAGGCCCACAGATACGCAGTATTTT
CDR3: CASSLGPRGRPTDTQYF

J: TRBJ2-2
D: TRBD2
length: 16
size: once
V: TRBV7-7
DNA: TGTGCCAGCAGCCCGGGACTAGCGGGAGTCACCGGGGAGCTGTTTTTT
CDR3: CASSPGLAGVTGELFF

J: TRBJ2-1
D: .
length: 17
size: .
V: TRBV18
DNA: TGTGCCAGCTCACCACCGCGAAGATCTCTCTCCTACAATGAGCAGTTCTTC
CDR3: CASSPPRRSLSYNEQFF

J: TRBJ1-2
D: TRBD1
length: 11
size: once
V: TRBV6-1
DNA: TGTGCCAGCAGATTACAGGGGAGCTACACCTTC
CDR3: CASRLQGSYTF

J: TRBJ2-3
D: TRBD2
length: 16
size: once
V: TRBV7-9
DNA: TGTGCCAGCAGCACGGGGACTAGCGGGGGCACAGATACGCAGTATTTT
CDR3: CASSTGTSGGTDTQYF

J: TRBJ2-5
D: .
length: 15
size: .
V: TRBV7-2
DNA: TGTGCCAGCAGCTTTGGTAAAGCGGGTCCGGAGACCCAGTACTTC
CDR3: CASSFGKAGPETQYF

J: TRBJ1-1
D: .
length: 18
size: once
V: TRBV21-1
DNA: TGTGCCAGCAGCAAAGCGCTAGAGGTAGGCCTGGCCAGGACTGAAGCTTTCTTT
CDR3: CASSKALEVGLARTEAFF

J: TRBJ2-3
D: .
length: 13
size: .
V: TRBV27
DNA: TGTGCCAGCAAGGGACAAAGCACAGATACGCAGTATTTT
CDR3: CASKGQSTDTQYF

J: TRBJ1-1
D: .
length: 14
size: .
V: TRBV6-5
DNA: TGTGCCAGACACGGAAGGGGCACGAACACTGAAGCTTTCTTT
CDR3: CARHGRGTNTEAFF

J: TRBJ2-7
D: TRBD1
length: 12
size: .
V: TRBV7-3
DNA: TGTGCCAGCAGCTTAGCAGGGGGCGAGCAGTACTTC
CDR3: CASSLAGGEQYF

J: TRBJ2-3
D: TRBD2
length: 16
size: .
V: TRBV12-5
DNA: TGTGCTAGTGGTTTGGGGCTAGCGGGACCCACAGATACGCAGTATTTT
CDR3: CASGLGLAGPTDTQYF

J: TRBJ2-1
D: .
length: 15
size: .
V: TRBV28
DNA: TGTGCCAGCAGCCCTGGAGGCCCCTCCTACAATGAGCAGTTCTTC
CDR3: CASSPGGPSYNEQFF

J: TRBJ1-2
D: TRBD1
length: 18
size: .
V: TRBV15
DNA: TGTGCCACCAGCAGAGATTTCTTAGGACAGGGCGCTAACTATGGCTACACCTTC
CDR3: CATSRDFLGQGANYGYTF

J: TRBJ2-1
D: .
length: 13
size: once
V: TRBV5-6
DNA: TGTGCCAGCAGCTTGGTTGACGGGACGGTGAGGTTCTTC
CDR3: CASSLVDGTVRFF

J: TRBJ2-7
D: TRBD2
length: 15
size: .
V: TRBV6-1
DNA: TGTGCCAGCAGTGAAGTGGCGGGAGTAACTTACGAGCAGTACTTC
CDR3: CASSEVAGVTYEQYF

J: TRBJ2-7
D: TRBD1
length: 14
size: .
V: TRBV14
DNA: TGTGCCAGCAGCCAAGCGGGACAGACCTACGAGCAGTACTTC
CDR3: CASSQAGQTYEQYF

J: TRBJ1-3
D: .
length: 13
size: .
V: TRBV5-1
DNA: TGCGCCAGCAGCGCCGACTACGGAAACACCATATATTTT
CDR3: CASSADYGNTIYF

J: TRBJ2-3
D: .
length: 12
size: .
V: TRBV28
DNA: TGTGCCAGCAGTTTAACGGCAGATACGCAGTATTTT
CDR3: CASSLTADTQYF

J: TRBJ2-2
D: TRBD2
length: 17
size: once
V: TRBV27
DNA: TGTGCCAGCAGTATCTGGGGCGGGAGCTCGGGGACCGGGGAGCTGTTTTTT
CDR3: CASSIWGGSSGTGELFF

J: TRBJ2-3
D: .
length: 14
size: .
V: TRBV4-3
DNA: TGCGCCAGCAGCCAAGATTTATACGGAACGACGCAGTATTTT
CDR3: CASSQDLYGTTQYF

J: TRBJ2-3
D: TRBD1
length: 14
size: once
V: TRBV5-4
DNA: TGTGCCAGCAGCCGACAGGGGGCAGAAGATACGCAGTATTTT
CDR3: CASSRQGAEDTQYF

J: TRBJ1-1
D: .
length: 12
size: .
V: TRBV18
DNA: TGTGCCAGCTCAACAGGGCCCACTGAAGCTTTCTTT
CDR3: CASSTGPTEAFF

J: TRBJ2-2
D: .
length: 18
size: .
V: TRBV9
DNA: TGTGCCAGCAGCGTAGCTCCAGTTCACAGGGTGAACACCGGGGAGCTGTTTTTT
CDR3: CASSVAPVHRVNTGELFF

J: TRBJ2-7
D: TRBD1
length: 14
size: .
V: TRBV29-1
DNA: TGCAGCGTCGGGCGTTGGGACAGGGGCTACGAGCAGTACTTC
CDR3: CSVGRWDRGYEQYF

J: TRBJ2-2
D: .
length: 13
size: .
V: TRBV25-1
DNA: TGTGCCAGCAGTGACCAGAGGGCGGGGGAGCTGTTTTTT
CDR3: CASSDQRAGELFF

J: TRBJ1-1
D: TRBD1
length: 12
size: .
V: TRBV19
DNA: TGTGCCAGTAGTATGATCCTAGGACAGGCGACCTTT
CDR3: CASSMILGQATF

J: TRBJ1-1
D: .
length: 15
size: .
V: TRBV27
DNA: TGTGCCAGCAGTCCCCAACAGGGTTCGTACACTGAAGCTTTCTTT
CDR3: CASSPQQGSYTEAFF

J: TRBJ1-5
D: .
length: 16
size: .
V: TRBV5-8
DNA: TGTGCCAGCAGCTTTAGATTAAGGAACAAGCAACAGCCCCAGCATTTT
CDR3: CASSFRLRNKQQPQHF

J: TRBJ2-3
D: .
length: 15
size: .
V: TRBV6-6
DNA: TGTGCCAGCATTCAACCGGGGGTCCCCACAGATACGCAGTATTTT
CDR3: CASIQPGVPTDTQYF

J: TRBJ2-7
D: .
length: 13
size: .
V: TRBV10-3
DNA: TGTGCCACCATGGCGGGACAGCTCTACGAGCAGTACTTC
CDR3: CATMAGQLYEQYF

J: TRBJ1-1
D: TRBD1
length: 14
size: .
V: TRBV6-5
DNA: TGTGCCAGCAGTCGGACGGGACAGCTCACTGAAGCTTTCTTT
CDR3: CASSRTGQLTEAFF

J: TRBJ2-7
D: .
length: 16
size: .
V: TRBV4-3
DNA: TGCGCCAGCAGCCCGTCCTATGAGACTATGATCTACGAGCAGTACTTC
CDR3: CASSPSYETMIYEQYF

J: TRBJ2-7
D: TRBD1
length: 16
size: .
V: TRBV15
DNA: TGTGCCACCAGCAGAGCCCCCGGGACAGGCTCCTACGAGCAGTACTTC
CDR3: CATSRAPGTGSYEQYF

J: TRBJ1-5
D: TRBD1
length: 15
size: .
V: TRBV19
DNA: TGTGCCAGTAGTATGGGGGGACAGGGGTTTCAGCCCCAGCATTTT
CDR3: CASSMGGQGFQPQHF

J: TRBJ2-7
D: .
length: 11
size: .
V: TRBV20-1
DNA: TGCAGTGCTAGTGAGGGGGATGGGCAGTACTTC
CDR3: CSASEGDGQYF

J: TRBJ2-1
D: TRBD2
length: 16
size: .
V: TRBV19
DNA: TGTGCCAGTAGTCCCAGCGGGAGGGCCCCTTACAATGAGCAGTTCTTC
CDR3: CASSPSGRAPYNEQFF

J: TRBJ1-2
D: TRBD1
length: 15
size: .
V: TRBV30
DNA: TGTGCCTGGAGTGCATCACCGACAGGGGGATATGGCTACACCTTC
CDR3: CAWSASPTGGYGYTF

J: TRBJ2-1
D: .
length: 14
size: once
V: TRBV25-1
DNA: TGTGCCAGCAGTGGGCCGGCATGGGGACAAGAGCAGTTCTTC
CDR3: CASSGPAWGQEQFF

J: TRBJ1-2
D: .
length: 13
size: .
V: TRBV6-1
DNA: TGTGCCAGCACCCCTAACAGGGTGGAAGGCTACACCTTC
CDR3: CASTPNRVEGYTF

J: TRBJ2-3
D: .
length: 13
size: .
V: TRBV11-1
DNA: TGTGCCAGCAGCTTATTGGGGGCAGATACGCAGTATTTT
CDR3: CASSLLGADTQYF

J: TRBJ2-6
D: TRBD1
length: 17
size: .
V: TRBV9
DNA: TGTGCCAGCAGCGCGGGAAGGGGGCAAACTGGGGCCAACGTCCTGACTTTC
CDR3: CASSAGRGQTGANVLTF

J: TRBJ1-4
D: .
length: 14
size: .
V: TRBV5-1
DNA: TGCGCCAGCAGCCCCAGGGGTACTAATGAAAAACTGTTTTTT
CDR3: CASSPRGTNEKLFF

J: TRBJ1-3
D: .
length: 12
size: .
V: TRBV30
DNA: TGTGCCTGGAGTGTATTTGGAAACACCATATATTTT
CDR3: CAWSVFGNTIYF

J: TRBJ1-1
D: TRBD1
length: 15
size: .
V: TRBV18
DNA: TGTGCCAGCTCACCGGGACAGGCTCAAGGGGCTGAAGCTTTCTTT
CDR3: CASSPGQAQGAEAFF

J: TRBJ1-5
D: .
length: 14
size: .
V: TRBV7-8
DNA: TGTGCCAGCAGCTCGCAGAATAGCAATCAGCCCCAGCATTTT
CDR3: CASSSQNSNQPQHF

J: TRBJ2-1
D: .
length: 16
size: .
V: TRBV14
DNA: TGTGCCAGCAGCCACTCTGTCCAACTAGTCGACAATGAGCAGTTCTTC
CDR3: CASSHSVQLVDNEQFF

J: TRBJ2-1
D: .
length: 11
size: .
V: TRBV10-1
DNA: TGCGCCAGCAGTGAGGGGTATGAGCAGTTCTTC
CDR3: CASSEGYEQFF

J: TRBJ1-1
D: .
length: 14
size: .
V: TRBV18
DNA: TGTGCCAGCTCACCCGGGACGTTGAACACTGAAGCTTTCTTT
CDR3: CASSPGTLNTEAFF

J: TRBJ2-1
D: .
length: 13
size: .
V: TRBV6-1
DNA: TGTGCCAGTAGACAGACCCCATACAATGAGCAGTTCTTC
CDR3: CASRQTPYNEQFF

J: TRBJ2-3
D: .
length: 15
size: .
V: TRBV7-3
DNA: TGTGCCAGCAGCTTAGGTCAGGGTTTTACAGATACGCAGTATTTT
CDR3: CASSLGQGFTDTQYF